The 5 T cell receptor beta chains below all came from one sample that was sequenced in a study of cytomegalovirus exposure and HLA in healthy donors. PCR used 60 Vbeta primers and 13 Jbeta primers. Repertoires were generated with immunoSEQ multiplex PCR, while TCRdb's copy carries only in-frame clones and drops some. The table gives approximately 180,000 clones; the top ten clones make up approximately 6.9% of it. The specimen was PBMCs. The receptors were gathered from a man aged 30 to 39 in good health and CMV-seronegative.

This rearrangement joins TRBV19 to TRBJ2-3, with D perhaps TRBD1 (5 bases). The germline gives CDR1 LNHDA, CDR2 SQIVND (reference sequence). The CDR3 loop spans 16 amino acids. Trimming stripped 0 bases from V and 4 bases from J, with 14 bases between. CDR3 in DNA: TGTGCCAGTAGTATAGATTGGGCGACAGCCCCAGATACGCAGTATTTT. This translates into CASSIDWATAPDTQYF. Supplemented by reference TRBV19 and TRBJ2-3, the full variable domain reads DGGITQSPKYLFRKEGQNVTLSCEQNLNHDAMYWYRQDPGQGLRLIYYSQIVNDFQKGDIAEGYSVSREKKESFPLTVTSAQKNPTAFYLCASSIDWATAPDTQYFGPGTRLTVL.

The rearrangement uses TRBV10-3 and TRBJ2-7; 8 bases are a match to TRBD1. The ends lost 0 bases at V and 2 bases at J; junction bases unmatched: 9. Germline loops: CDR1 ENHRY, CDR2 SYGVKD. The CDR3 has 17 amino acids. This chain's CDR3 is CAISESLTGATAYEQYF. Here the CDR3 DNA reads TGTGCCATCAGTGAGTCCCTGACAGGGGCGACCGCCTACGAGCAGTACTTC.

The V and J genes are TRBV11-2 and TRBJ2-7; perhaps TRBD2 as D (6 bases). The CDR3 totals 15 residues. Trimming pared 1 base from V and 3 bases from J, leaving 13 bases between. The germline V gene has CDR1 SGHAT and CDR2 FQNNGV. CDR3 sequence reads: CASSLVSSVFYEQYF. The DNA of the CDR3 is TGTGCCAGCAGCTTAGTGTCTAGCGTCTTCTACGAGCAGTACTTC.

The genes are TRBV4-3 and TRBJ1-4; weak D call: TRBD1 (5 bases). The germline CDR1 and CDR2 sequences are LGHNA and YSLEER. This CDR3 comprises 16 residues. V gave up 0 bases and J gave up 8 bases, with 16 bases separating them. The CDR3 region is CASSQDLAAGREKLFF. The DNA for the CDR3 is TGCGCCAGCAGCCAAGATCTTGCGGCAGGGAGGGAAAAACTGTTTTTT.

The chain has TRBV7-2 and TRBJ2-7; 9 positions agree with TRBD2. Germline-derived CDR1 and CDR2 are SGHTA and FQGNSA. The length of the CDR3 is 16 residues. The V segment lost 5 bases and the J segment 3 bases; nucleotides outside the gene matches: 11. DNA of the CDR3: TGTGCCAGCAGCAATCTAGCGGGGACCCGGGACTACGAGCAGTACTTC. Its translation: CASSNLAGTRDYEQYF.